These T cell receptor beta chains were read from a single sample in a study of blood T cells in healthy people across ages. TCRdb itself ran the 5' RACE reads through MiXCR, one entry per CDR3 protein. The sample lists about 650,000 distinct CDR3 sequences; around 32% were seen once. The sequencing input was blood. These receptors originate from a woman over 75 in good health. The CDR3 runs from the conserved cysteine through the conserved F or W. A D gene is named only where the DNA matches it firmly. For some rows the clone size is stated as once, few or many, or as a class when expanded; others skip it.

V gene: TRBV7-9; D gene: .; clone size: .; J gene: TRBJ1-1; CDR3 DNA: TGTGCCAGCAGCTTAGCCCATGGGCAGACTGAAGCTTTCTTT; CDR3 protein: CASSLAHGQTEAFF
V gene: TRBV28; D gene: TRBD1; clone size: .; J gene: TRBJ2-6; CDR3 DNA: TGTGCCAGCAGTCTGGACAGGGGTCCGGGGGCCAACGTCCTGACTTTC; CDR3 protein: CASSLDRGPGANVLTF
V gene: TRBV5-1; D gene: TRBD2; clone size: many; J gene: TRBJ2-3; CDR3 DNA: TGCGCCAGCAGCTTAAACCCGGGACTAGCGGACCGCACAGATACGCAGTATTTT; CDR3 protein: CASSLNPGLADRTDTQYF
V gene: TRBV30; D gene: .; clone size: many; J gene: TRBJ1-1; CDR3 DNA: TGTGCCTGGAACTGGGACACTGAAGCTTTCTTT; CDR3 protein: CAWNWDTEAFF
V gene: TRBV19; D gene: TRBD1; clone size: many; J gene: TRBJ2-7; CDR3 DNA: TGTGCCAGCAGCTTAGGGCAGGGGGACGAGCAGTACTTC; CDR3 protein: CASSLGQGDEQYF
V gene: TRBV12-3/TRBV12-4; D gene: .; clone size: .; J gene: TRBJ2-3; CDR3 DNA: TGTGCCAGCAGCCCCTCGGGGACTCCCGGGGTGTGGGCAGATACGCAGTATTTT; CDR3 protein: CASSPSGTPGVWADTQYF
V gene: TRBV20-1; D gene: .; clone size: .; J gene: TRBJ1-5; CDR3 DNA: TGCAGTACTAGGCCCCGTTTTAGCAATCAGCCCCAGCATTTT; CDR3 protein: CSTRPRFSNQPQHF
V gene: TRBV9; D gene: .; clone size: many; J gene: TRBJ1-2; CDR3 DNA: TGTGCCAGCAGCGAACAGACCGGGCCCTGGGGCTATGGCTACACCTTC; CDR3 protein: CASSEQTGPWGYGYTF
V gene: TRBV5-1; D gene: .; clone size: many; J gene: TRBJ1-2; CDR3 DNA: TGCGCCAGCAGCCCGGACGCCTATGGCTACACCTTC; CDR3 protein: CASSPDAYGYTF
V gene: TRBV2; D gene: TRBD1; clone size: .; J gene: TRBJ1-6; CDR3 DNA: TGTGCCAGCATTCGGACAGGGGTGAATTCACCCCTCCACTTT; CDR3 protein: CASIRTGVNSPLHF
V gene: TRBV19; D gene: .; clone size: .; J gene: TRBJ2-6; CDR3 DNA: TGTGCCAGTAGTGCTCAGGGGTGGGGAGATGATCCTCAGGACAACGTCCTGACTTTC; CDR3 protein: CASSAQGWGDDPQDNVLTF
V gene: TRBV12-3/TRBV12-4; D gene: .; clone size: few; J gene: TRBJ1-1; CDR3 DNA: TGTGCCAGCAGTCCGACTACTCTGAACACTGAAGCTTTCTTT; CDR3 protein: CASSPTTLNTEAFF
V gene: TRBV19; D gene: TRBD1; clone size: few; J gene: TRBJ2-1; CDR3 DNA: TGTGCCAGTAGTAACACAGGGGGCGGTATCAATGAGCAGTTCTTC; CDR3 protein: CASSNTGGGINEQFF
V gene: TRBV20-1; D gene: .; clone size: .; J gene: TRBJ2-7; CDR3 DNA: TGCAGTGCTAGCGGTGAGCGAAGCTCCTACAATGAGCAGTACTTC; CDR3 protein: CSASGERSSYNEQYF
V gene: TRBV3-1; D gene: TRBD1; clone size: .; J gene: TRBJ1-5; CDR3 DNA: TGTGTCAGCAGCCAGGGGGGCGGGCAGCCCCAGCATTTT; CDR3 protein: CVSSQGGGQPQHF
V gene: TRBV5-1; D gene: .; clone size: .; J gene: TRBJ2-7; CDR3 DNA: TGCGCCAGCAGCTTGGAGGCAGGGACGAAGTCGTACGAGCAGTACTTC; CDR3 protein: CASSLEAGTKSYEQYF
V gene: TRBV27; D gene: .; clone size: .; J gene: TRBJ2-5; CDR3 DNA: TGTGCCAGCAGTTTATCTATCGTATCCAGGGATGAGCAGTACTTC; CDR3 protein: CASSLSIVSRDEQYF
V gene: TRBV29-1; D gene: TRBD1; clone size: many; J gene: TRBJ1-2; CDR3 DNA: TGCAGCGTTGAGTCGGCGACAGGGTCTGGCTACACCTTC; CDR3 protein: CSVESATGSGYTF
V gene: TRBV15; D gene: TRBD2; clone size: .; J gene: TRBJ2-7; CDR3 DNA: TGTGCCACCAGCAGCACACTAGCGGGGATATACGAGCAGTACTTC; CDR3 protein: CATSSTLAGIYEQYF
V gene: TRBV6-6; D gene: TRBD1; clone size: many; J gene: TRBJ2-7; CDR3 DNA: TGTGCCAGCAGTTGGACAGGGGACGAGCAGTACTTC; CDR3 protein: CASSWTGDEQYF
V gene: TRBV5-1; D gene: .; clone size: few; J gene: TRBJ2-2; CDR3 DNA: TGCGCCAGCAGCTCCCAGTGGGCGAACACCGGGGAGCTGTTTTTT; CDR3 protein: CASSSQWANTGELFF
V gene: TRBV11-1; D gene: TRBD1; clone size: many; J gene: TRBJ2-3; CDR3 DNA: TGTGCCAGCAGCTTAGCGCGTTGGCAGGGGGCACCAGATACGCAGTATTTT; CDR3 protein: CASSLARWQGAPDTQYF
V gene: TRBV12-3/TRBV12-4; D gene: .; clone size: few; J gene: TRBJ2-7; CDR3 DNA: TGTGCCAGCAGTTTAGGGGGCCGGGGCGAGCAGTACTTC; CDR3 protein: CASSLGGRGEQYF
V gene: TRBV24-1; D gene: .; clone size: many; J gene: TRBJ2-7; CDR3 DNA: TGTGCCACCAGTGGCGCGACGGGACCCGCCTACGAGCAGTACTTC; CDR3 protein: CATSGATGPAYEQYF
V gene: TRBV18; D gene: .; clone size: .; J gene: TRBJ2-1; CDR3 DNA: TGTGCCAGCTCACCAGGGCAGACCTACGAGCAGTTCTTC; CDR3 protein: CASSPGQTYEQFF
V gene: TRBV4-1; D gene: TRBD1; clone size: many; J gene: TRBJ1-2; CDR3 DNA: TGCGCCAGCAGCCAAACGCCGGGACAGGGTACGGGAGGTGATGGCTACACCTTC; CDR3 protein: CASSQTPGQGTGGDGYTF
V gene: TRBV11-2; D gene: TRBD1; clone size: few; J gene: TRBJ2-2; CDR3 DNA: TGTGCCAGCAGCACCGGACAGGGCGCCACCGGGGAGCTGTTTTTT; CDR3 protein: CASSTGQGATGELFF
V gene: TRBV20-1; D gene: .; clone size: .; J gene: TRBJ1-5; CDR3 DNA: TGCAGTGCTAAAAGAGGGGCCAATCAGCCCCAGCATTTT; CDR3 protein: CSAKRGANQPQHF
V gene: TRBV21-1; D gene: .; clone size: many; J gene: TRBJ2-7; CDR3 DNA: TGTGCCAGCGGGAGCACGACAGCTGATATCAATTACGAGCAGTACTTC; CDR3 protein: CASGSTTADINYEQYF
V gene: TRBV3-1; D gene: TRBD1; clone size: many; J gene: TRBJ1-2; CDR3 DNA: TGTGCCAGCAGCCAACCAGGGACAGGCGGTGGCTACACCTTC; CDR3 protein: CASSQPGTGGGYTF
V gene: TRBV5-8; D gene: TRBD1; clone size: many; J gene: TRBJ1-2; CDR3 DNA: TGTGCCAGCTTCGGGGGTCAGGGGGCCTGGGGCTATGGCTACACCTTC; CDR3 protein: CASFGGQGAWGYGYTF
V gene: TRBV15; D gene: TRBD2; clone size: many; J gene: TRBJ2-3; CDR3 DNA: TGTGCCACCAGCAGAGAAGGCGGGGGATCCCAAGATACGCAGTATTTT; CDR3 protein: CATSREGGGSQDTQYF
V gene: TRBV27; D gene: .; clone size: many; J gene: TRBJ1-5; CDR3 DNA: TGTGCCAGCAGTTTAAGGGGGAGGATTAGCAATCAGCCCCAGCATTTT; CDR3 protein: CASSLRGRISNQPQHF
V gene: TRBV20-1; D gene: .; clone size: .; J gene: TRBJ2-7; CDR3 DNA: TGCAGGATTATGGGACCGAACTACGAGCAGTACTTC; CDR3 protein: CRIMGPNYEQYF
V gene: TRBV5-6; D gene: TRBD1; clone size: many; J gene: TRBJ1-1; CDR3 DNA: TGTGCCAGCAGCTTGGCGGACAGGGGAGACACTGAAGCTTTCTTT; CDR3 protein: CASSLADRGDTEAFF
V gene: TRBV10-3; D gene: TRBD1; clone size: few; J gene: TRBJ2-2; CDR3 DNA: TGTGCCATCAGCGAGGACAGGGAAGCCGGGGAGCTGTTTTTT; CDR3 protein: CAISEDREAGELFF
V gene: TRBV15; D gene: .; clone size: few; J gene: TRBJ2-3; CDR3 DNA: TGTGCCACCAGCAGAGAGGGTGGGATTAGCACAGATACGCAGTATTTT; CDR3 protein: CATSREGGISTDTQYF
V gene: TRBV3-1; D gene: .; clone size: many; J gene: TRBJ2-1; CDR3 DNA: TGTGCCAGCAGCCCAGAGGGGGGCCAATGGGAGCAGTTCTTC; CDR3 protein: CASSPEGGQWEQFF
V gene: TRBV29-1; D gene: TRBD1; clone size: few; J gene: TRBJ1-1; CDR3 DNA: TGCAGCGTTGAGGAGACAGGGTCGAACACTGAAGCTTTCTTT; CDR3 protein: CSVEETGSNTEAFF
V gene: TRBV29-1; D gene: TRBD1; clone size: .; J gene: TRBJ2-2; CDR3 DNA: TGCAGCGCAAAAGGACTCAGGGGGAGGAACACCGGGGAGCTGTTTTTT; CDR3 protein: CSAKGLRGRNTGELFF
V gene: TRBV20-1; D gene: .; clone size: many; J gene: TRBJ1-6; CDR3 DNA: TGCAGTGCTAGGGGTAATGCGGCCTATAATTCACCCCTCCACTTT; CDR3 protein: CSARGNAAYNSPLHF
V gene: TRBV27; D gene: .; clone size: .; J gene: TRBJ2-5; CDR3 DNA: TGTGCCAGCAGTTTGGTTTCCGGGCTCGGAGAGACCCAGTACTTC; CDR3 protein: CASSLVSGLGETQYF
V gene: TRBV28; D gene: TRBD1; clone size: few; J gene: TRBJ2-7; CDR3 DNA: TGTGCCAGCAGTAATCCGGGACAGGGGATCTACGAGCAGTACTTC; CDR3 protein: CASSNPGQGIYEQYF
V gene: TRBV12-3/TRBV12-4; D gene: TRBD1; clone size: many; J gene: TRBJ1-2; CDR3 DNA: TGTGCCAGCAGGACGGACAGGCGAGATGGCTACACCTTC; CDR3 protein: CASRTDRRDGYTF
V gene: TRBV30; D gene: TRBD1; clone size: few; J gene: TRBJ1-2; CDR3 DNA: TGTGCCTTACAGGGGAACTATGGCTACACCTTC; CDR3 protein: CALQGNYGYTF
V gene: TRBV13; D gene: TRBD2; clone size: .; J gene: TRBJ2-1; CDR3 DNA: TGTGCCAGCAGCTCTAGTAGGGGAGCCACTAGCGGGGCCTACAATGAGCAGTTCTTC; CDR3 protein: CASSSSRGATSGAYNEQFF
V gene: TRBV7-9; D gene: .; clone size: .; J gene: TRBJ1-6; CDR3 DNA: TGTGCCAGCAGCTCCCCGGGGTCGAATTCACCCCTCCACTTT; CDR3 protein: CASSSPGSNSPLHF
V gene: TRBV20-1; D gene: .; clone size: .; J gene: TRBJ2-1; CDR3 DNA: TGCAGTACCACCGAAACAGGCAGCTCCTACAATGAGCAGTTCTTC; CDR3 protein: CSTTETGSSYNEQFF
V gene: TRBV6-1; D gene: TRBD1; clone size: few; J gene: TRBJ1-6; CDR3 DNA: TGTGCCAGCAGTGAGCGGGACAGGTATAGCTCCTATAATTCACCCCTCCACTTT; CDR3 protein: CASSERDRYSSYNSPLHF
V gene: TRBV2; D gene: TRBD1; clone size: many; J gene: TRBJ2-1; CDR3 DNA: TGTGCCACCAGGGGGACAGGGAATGAGCAGTTCTTC; CDR3 protein: CATRGTGNEQFF
V gene: TRBV18; D gene: .; clone size: .; J gene: TRBJ1-2; CDR3 DNA: TGTGCCAGCTCACCAACCGGCAGACCATCTGGCTACACCTTC; CDR3 protein: CASSPTGRPSGYTF
V gene: TRBV7-2; D gene: .; clone size: few; J gene: TRBJ1-1; CDR3 DNA: TGTGCCAGCAGCTTAGAAGGCAGGGTCACTGAAGCTTTCTTT; CDR3 protein: CASSLEGRVTEAFF
V gene: TRBV2; D gene: .; clone size: .; J gene: TRBJ2-2; CDR3 DNA: TGTGCCAGCAGTGAAAAGGGCAGGGGCACCGGGGAGCTGTTTTTT; CDR3 protein: CASSEKGRGTGELFF
V gene: TRBV7-9; D gene: .; clone size: .; J gene: TRBJ1-1; CDR3 DNA: TGTGCCAGCAGCTTAGGTCGGGGGCCTCCCCAGGGGCCAGCTTTCTTT; CDR3 protein: CASSLGRGPPQGPAFF
V gene: TRBV4-1; D gene: .; clone size: many; J gene: TRBJ2-1; CDR3 DNA: TGCGCCAGCAGCGCGACGGGGGTAGGGGATGAGCAGTTCTTC; CDR3 protein: CASSATGVGDEQFF